The rows below give T cell receptor beta chains drawn from one sample of a study of blood T cells in healthy people across ages. TCRdb reanalysed the 5' RACE reads using MiXCR and keeps one entry per CDR3 protein. The sample includes around 990,000 distinct CDR3 sequences, 25% of them seen just once. The data also belong to a second study, concerning T cells of mothers and their children.

Material for sequencing was blood. Receptor source: a girl between 2 and 10 years old in good health. Both conserved end residues are part of each CDR3. Fields, in order: CDR3 protein, CDR3 DNA, J gene, clone size, D gene, V gene. The D gene is left open where the match is weak. Only part of the rows carry a size: once, few, many, or a class if the clone is expanded.

CASSFFKGNTGELFF	TGTGCCAGCAGTTTTTTTAAGGGGAACACCGGGGAGCTGTTTTTT	TRBJ2-2	few	-	TRBV12-3/TRBV12-4
CSARSGVKNQETQYF	TGCAGTGCGAGGAGTGGGGTTAAGAACCAAGAGACCCAGTACTTC	TRBJ2-5	-	-	TRBV20-1
CASSAGGRWIEKLFF	TGTGCCAGCAGCGCCGGGGGACGATGGATTGAAAAACTGTTTTTT	TRBJ1-4	few	-	TRBV9
CASSLFYASGGAGETQYF	TGTGCCAGCAGTTTATTTTATGCCAGCGGGGGGGCCGGGGAGACCCAGTACTTC	TRBJ2-5	-	TRBD2	TRBV12-3/TRBV12-4
CAISEPGTPPAYNEQFF	TGTGCCATCAGTGAGCCGGGGACGCCACCTGCCTACAATGAGCAGTTCTTC	TRBJ2-1	-	-	TRBV10-3
CSARDSRGTLF	TGCAGTGCTAGAGATAGTCGCGGGACGCTCTTC	TRBJ2-7	few	-	TRBV20-1
CASSQVGRSGANVLTF	TGCGCCAGCAGCCAAGTAGGCCGCTCTGGGGCCAACGTCCTGACTTTC	TRBJ2-6	few	-	TRBV4-3
CASAGTSGRVEQFF	TGCGCCAGTGCCGGGACTAGCGGGAGGGTTGAGCAGTTCTTC	TRBJ2-1	-	TRBD2	TRBV5-1
CASSSGLASDTQYF	TGTGCCAGCAGTTCGGGACTAGCCTCAGATACGCAGTATTTT	TRBJ2-3	-	TRBD2	TRBV6-6
CASSASQGRTYEQYF	TGTGCCAGCAGCGCCTCCCAGGGACGTACCTACGAGCAGTACTTC	TRBJ2-7	-	-	TRBV7-9
CASSTGTSGRGLYEQYF	TGTGCCAGCAGCACGGGGACTAGCGGGAGGGGACTCTATGAGCAGTACTTC	TRBJ2-7	once	TRBD2	TRBV27
CSAIRTSGGSYNEQFF	TGCAGTGCGATTAGGACTAGCGGGGGATCCTACAATGAGCAGTTCTTC	TRBJ2-1	-	TRBD2	TRBV20-1
CASSQEKDLSYGYTF	TGCGCCAGCAGCCAAGAAAAGGACCTATCCTATGGCTACACCTTC	TRBJ1-2	-	-	TRBV4-3
CASSLLRRPYEQYF	TGTGCCAGCAGTTTACTACGACGTCCCTACGAGCAGTACTTC	TRBJ2-7	-	-	TRBV12-3/TRBV12-4
CASSQQDRDDYEQYF	TGTGCCAGCAGCCAACAGGACAGGGATGATTACGAGCAGTACTTC	TRBJ2-7	few	TRBD1	TRBV11-2
CASSSLGDRGETQYF	TGTGCCAGCAGTAGTCTTGGGGACCGGGGGGAGACCCAGTACTTC	TRBJ2-5	-	-	TRBV6-5
CASSNSRGASTYEQYF	TGTGCCAGCAGCAATTCTCGAGGGGCCTCCACCTACGAGCAGTACTTC	TRBJ2-7	few	-	TRBV3-1
CTTRQGAQERTLHF	TGTACCACTCGACAGGGGGCGCAAGAACGGACCCTCCACTTT	TRBJ1-6	few	TRBD1	TRBV25-1
CSARGGLEALF	TGCAGTGCTAGAGGGGGATTAGAGGCTCTCTTT	TRBJ1-1	few	-	TRBV20-1
CATSATDRYGYTF	TGTGCCACCAGCGCGACCGACAGATATGGCTACACCTTC	TRBJ1-2	few	-	TRBV24-1
CASHGQYSNQPQHF	TGTGCCAGCCACGGACAGTATAGCAATCAGCCCCAGCATTTT	TRBJ1-5	few	-	TRBV27
CASSLLAGDLNEQYF	TGTGCCAGCAGCTTACTAGCGGGGGACTTGAATGAGCAGTACTTC	TRBJ2-7	once	TRBD2	TRBV7-2
CASSYRAFADTQYF	TGTGCCAGCAGTTACAGGGCCTTCGCAGATACGCAGTATTTT	TRBJ2-3	few	-	TRBV27
CASSQAQGYEQYF	TGCGCCAGCAGCCAAGCTCAGGGTTACGAGCAGTACTTC	TRBJ2-7	-	-	TRBV4-1
CSVVVEVNTEAFF	TGCAGCGTTGTCGTAGAAGTGAACACTGAAGCTTTCTTT	TRBJ1-1	-	-	TRBV29-1
CASSLPPSLPTNEKLFF	TGTGCCAGCAGTTTACCCCCGTCGCTGCCAACTAATGAAAAACTGTTTTTT	TRBJ1-4	few	-	TRBV28